This T cell receptor beta chain was retrieved from a study of blood T cell repertoires in COVID-19. The germline gives CDR1 SQVTM, CDR2 ANQGSEA. The CDR3 totals 14 residues. V dropped 3 bases and J dropped 2; count of bases not matched to a gene: 7. In the study's own analysis: Amplification with reference gene primers provided the estimates of nucleated cell counts. This table comes from immunoSEQ multiplex PCR, and its TCRdb copy is limited to in-frame clones, with some not included. Clone size and V and J calls were adopted from that table, with D and trimming inferred from the DNA. The sample holds around 260,000 clones, about 85% seen once.

This chain uses TRBV29-1 with TRBJ2-7, with 7 bases matching TRBD2. Input material: peripheral blood. The origin of this receptor is a human donor with COVID-19, enrolled during active disease. The donor label of this sample is uncertain. CDR3 loop: CSVEEGRGAYEQYF. In DNA, the CDR3 is TGCAGCGTTGAGGAAGGTCGGGGGGCCTACGAGCAGTACTTC.